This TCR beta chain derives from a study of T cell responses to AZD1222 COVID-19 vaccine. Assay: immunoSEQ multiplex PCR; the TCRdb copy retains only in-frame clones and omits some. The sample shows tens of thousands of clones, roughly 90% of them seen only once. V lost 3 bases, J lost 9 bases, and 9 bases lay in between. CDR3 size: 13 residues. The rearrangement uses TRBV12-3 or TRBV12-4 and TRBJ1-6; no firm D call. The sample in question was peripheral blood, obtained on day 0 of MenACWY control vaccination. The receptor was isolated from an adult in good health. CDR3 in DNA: TGTGCCAGCAGTTTTATTCCGAGTTCACCCCTCCACTTT. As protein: CASSFIPSSPLHF.